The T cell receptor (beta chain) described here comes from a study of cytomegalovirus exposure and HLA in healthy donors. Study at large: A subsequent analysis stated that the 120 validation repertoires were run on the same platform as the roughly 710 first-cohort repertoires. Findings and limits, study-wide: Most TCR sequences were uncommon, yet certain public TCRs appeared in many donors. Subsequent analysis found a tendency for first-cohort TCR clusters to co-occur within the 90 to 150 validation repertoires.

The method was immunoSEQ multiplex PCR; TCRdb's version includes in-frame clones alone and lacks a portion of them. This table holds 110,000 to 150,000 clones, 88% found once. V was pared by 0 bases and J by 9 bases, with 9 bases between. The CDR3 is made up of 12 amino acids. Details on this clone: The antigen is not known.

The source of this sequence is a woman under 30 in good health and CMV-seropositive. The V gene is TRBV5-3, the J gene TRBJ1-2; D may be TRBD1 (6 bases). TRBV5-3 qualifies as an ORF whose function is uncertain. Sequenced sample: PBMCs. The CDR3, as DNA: TGTGCCAGAAGCTTGGTCACAGGGTGCTACACCTTC. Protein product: CARSLVTGCYTF.